Listed here are 18 T cell receptor beta chains from one sample, sequenced in a study of PD-1 blockade in classical Hodgkin lymphoma (dated by TCRdb to the early 2020s). The intended sense of this specimen's time point label: cycle 4 day 1 (C4D1), after five to seven weeks of nivolumab. Every trial patient had relapsed following autologous stem cell transplantation, and prior brentuximab vedotin exposure was what differed among cohorts A, B and C. A Miltenyi CD8+ T cell isolation kit was used for magnetic negative selection to purify CD8+ T cells from thawed PBMCs. The protocol used for the library was the immunoSEQ multiplex PCR assay. Not all clones reach the TCRdb copy of this immuneACCESS table, which keeps in-frame sequences only. Checked studies attribute under half of the gap to unresolved V genes and leave the rest unexplained. The sample profile shows 9,500 to 10,000 clones; over 65% of them were found once. The biggest ten clones account for about 9.4% of the sample.

This specimen consisted of CD8+ T cells from blood, obtained before the fourth cycle of nivolumab. These receptors all stem from a human donor with classical Hodgkin lymphoma.

This clone has just one count. As DNA, the CDR3 is TGTGCCAGCAGCTTAGGCGGGGGGGAAGATACGCAGTATTTT. Translation: CASSLGGGEDTQYF. J is TRBJ2-3 and V is TRBV7-9; 9 bases line up with TRBD2. The CDR3 length is 14 residues. Unmatched junction bases numbered 1, after V lost 1 base and J lost 5 bases. The germline CDR1 and CDR2 sequences are SEHNR and FQNEAQ (reference sequence).

This chain connects TRBV21-1 to TRBJ1-5. TRBV21-1 is a listed pseudogene. There are 12 residues in the CDR3. CDR3 sequence (DNA): TGTGCCAGCCAAGGAGAGCGTCAGCCCCAGCATTTT. This gives the protein CASQGERQPQHF.

The chain has TRBV2 and TRBJ1-3; the D is unclear. CDR1 is SNHLY and CDR2 is FYNNEI in the germline V gene. V lost 6 bases and J 0 bases, leaving 12 bases between the germline ends. The CDR3 spans 15 residues. The CDR3 loop is CASSGRGFSGNTIYF. The CDR3 DNA sequence: TGTGCCAGCAGCGGACGAGGATTCTCTGGAAACACCATATATTTT.

V is TRBV15 and J is TRBJ1-5; D ambiguous. This CDR3 contains 14 residues. The germline V gene encodes CDR1 LNHNV and CDR2 YYDKDF (reference sequence). V dropped 4 bases and J dropped 4 bases, with 11 bases sitting between them. The CDR3 region has the DNA TGTGCCACCAGCATGTGGCAGGTGAATCAGCCCCAGCATTTT. Translating gives CATSMWQVNQPQHF.

The chain carries TRBV6-5 and TRBJ2-7, with D possibly matching TRBD2 (6 bases). This CDR3 spans 13 amino acids. Trimming removed 8 bases at V and 2 bases at J, with 13 bases between. Germline CDR1 is MNHEY and CDR2 is SVGAGI. As DNA, the CDR3 is TGTGCCAGCCAGGGACTTCCGACCTACGAGCAGTACTTC. This codes for CASQGLPTYEQYF.

V and J are TRBV10-3 and TRBJ1-2; D is undetermined. This CDR3 has 14 amino acids. V was shortened by 0 bases and J by 2 bases, with 7 bases between the two germline ends. The germline V gene has CDR1 ENHRY and CDR2 SYGVKD. CDR3 coding DNA: TGTGCCATCAGTGAGTCTGGCTTAAACTATGGCTACACCTTC. Translating gives CAISESGLNYGYTF.

V is TRBV9 and J is TRBJ2-2, with 10 positions matching TRBD1. The CDR3 loop spans 14 amino acids. The V gene's germline CDR1 is SGDLS and CDR2 YYNGEE. Germline trimming cut 3 bases from V and 8 bases from J; bases unmatched to any gene: 4. The CDR3 coding sequence is TGTGCCAGCAGCGGGGACAGGGGTTATGGGGAGCTGTTTTTT. It is translated as CASSGDRGYGELFF.

The gene calls are TRBV11-2 and TRBJ2-1; 7 nucleotides agree with TRBD1. This CDR3 is built from 15 residues. The trim removed 1 base at V and 0 bases at J, leaving 0 bases unmatched. Germline V gene data show CDR1 as SGHAT and CDR2 as FQNNGV. In DNA, the CDR3 is TGTGCCAGCAGCTTAGGGACAGGCTCCTACAATGAGCAGTTCTTC. Encoded protein: CASSLGTGSYNEQFF.

The chain joins TRBV5-5 to TRBJ1-5; D ambiguous. The CDR3 has 12 residues. Germline values: CDR1 SGHKS, CDR2 YYEKEE (reference sequence). V lost 0 bases to trimming and J lost 4 bases, with 2 bases between them. Written as DNA, the CDR3 is TGTGCCAGCAGCTTGGGGAATCAGCCCCAGCATTTT. It yields the protein CASSLGNQPQHF.

The V call is TRBV19, the J call TRBJ2-1, with D maybe TRBD2 (5 bases). Trimming took off 3 bases at V and 0 bases at J, with 9 bases between the two ends. The V gene's germline CDR1 is LNHDA and CDR2 SQIVND (reference sequence). This CDR3 comprises 15 residues. CDR3 residues: CASSIVAYSYNEQFF. CDR3 coding DNA: TGTGCCAGTAGTATCGTAGCGTACTCCTACAATGAGCAGTTCTTC.

This chain connects TRBV28 to TRBJ2-1, with D possibly TRBD2 on 5 matching bases. The CDR3 is 14 residues long. In germline, CDR1 is MDHEN, CDR2 SYDVKM. V was trimmed by 6 bases and J by 0 bases, leaving 9 bases between them. DNA of the CDR3: TGTGCCAGCAGCATAGCGAGCTCCTACAATGAGCAGTTCTTC. Encoded protein: CASSIASSYNEQFF.

The rearrangement uses TRBV11-2 and TRBJ2-3, with no clear D. This CDR3 spans 13 amino acids. V was shortened by 1 base and J by 4 bases, with 6 bases between the two germline ends. Per the germline V gene, CDR1 is SGHAT and CDR2 is FQNNGV. The CDR3 protein is CASSLGFPDTQYF. CDR3 DNA: TGTGCCAGCAGCTTAGGGTTTCCAGATACGCAGTATTTT.

The CDR3 loop reads CASSQEGAGAGEQFF. In DNA, the CDR3 is TGCGCCAGCAGCCAAGAGGGCGCGGGAGCGGGTGAGCAGTTCTTC. The V gene is TRBV4-3, the J gene TRBJ2-1; 7 bases match TRBD2. CDR3 length: 15 residues. The trim removed 0 bases at V and 9 bases at J, leaving 8 bases unmatched. CDR1 LGHNA and CDR2 YSLEER come from the germline V gene.

The chain combines TRBV2 with TRBJ2-7; D call uncertain. CDR3 size: 12 residues. Germline V gene data show CDR1 as SNHLY and CDR2 as FYNNEI. V lost 4 bases and J 4 bases, leaving 8 bases between the germline ends. The CDR3 reads CASSVGKYEQYF. CDR3 in DNA: TGTGCCAGCAGTGTGGGGAAATACGAGCAGTACTTC.

The chain recombines TRBV25-1 with TRBJ1-1, with TRBD1 matching 8 bases. Unmatched junction bases numbered 10, after V lost 2 bases and J lost 8 bases. Germline V gene data show CDR1 as MGHDK and CDR2 as SYGVNS. The CDR3 is 15 residues long. Written as DNA, the CDR3 is TGTGCCAGCAGTGAAGCAGGGGGCCTCTTAGAAGAAGCTTTCTTT. It is translated as CASSEAGGLLEEAFF.

This chain's CDR3 is CASSYIGNTDTQYF. DNA for the CDR3: TGTGCCAGCAGTTACATAGGGAACACAGATACGCAGTATTTT. The rearrangement uses TRBV6-6 and TRBJ2-3, with D unresolved. Germline CDR1 is MNHNY and CDR2 is SVGAGI (reference sequence). This CDR3 spans 14 amino acids. V lost 2 bases, J lost 2 bases, and 8 bases lay in between.

J is TRBJ1-1 and V is TRBV27; D uncertain. The CDR3 is made up of 15 amino acids. V lost 0 bases and J lost 3, with 11 bases in between. Germline CDR1 is MNHEY and CDR2 is SMNVEV (reference sequence). CDR3 in amino acids: CASSLSVRGYTEAFF. The DNA for the CDR3 is TGTGCCAGCAGTTTATCGGTGAGAGGGTACACTGAAGCTTTCTTT.

In this sample, this clone turned up once. As DNA, the CDR3 is TGTGCCAGCAGCTACCGGGGGGGCTACGAGCAGTACTTC. Residues: CASSYRGGYEQYF. This chain uses TRBV27 with TRBJ2-7, with 8 bases that match TRBD2. V lost 6 bases to trimming and J lost 3 bases; unmatched junction nucleotides: 4. Germline V gene data show CDR1 as MNHEY and CDR2 as SMNVEV (reference sequence). The CDR3 consists of 13 residues.